The 13 T cell receptor beta chains reported below all come from one sample, sequenced in a study of a mutant IDH1 vaccine in newly diagnosed glioma. Regarding time point: week 11, during vaccination. A 20-mer mutant IDH1 peptide at 300 ug was injected subcutaneously with topical imiquimod. Generated by immunoSEQ multiplex PCR, the TCRdb table keeps only in-frame clones and is missing some. The data hold 40,000 to 55,000 clones, with roughly 90% observed a single time. These TCRs are of unknown antigen specificity. This specimen consisted of PBMCs, obtained from a glioma patient whose treatment included an IDH1 peptide vaccine. All receptors derive from a man aged 45-65 years with glioma.

This clone is a singleton in its sample. This chain joins TRBV4-2 and TRBJ2-3; no clear D. The germline V and J ends were trimmed by 3 bases and 0 bases, with 13 bases remaining between them. Germline V CDR1 and CDR2: LGHNA, YNFKEQ. The CDR3 has 16 residues. This chain's CDR3 is CASSQGRSRSTDTQYF. CDR3 coding DNA: TGTGCCAGCAGCCAGGGCCGCTCACGTAGCACAGATACGCAGTATTTT.

CDR3 DNA: TGTGCCAGTAGTTGGGGGACGAACACCGGGGAGCTGTTTTTT. Protein: CASSWGTNTGELFF. This chain uses TRBV19 with TRBJ2-2, with D tentatively TRBD1 or TRBD2 (5 bases each). CDR1 is LNHDA and CDR2 is SQIVND in the germline V gene (reference sequence). The CDR3 has 14 amino acids. V lost 5 bases to trimming and J lost 0 bases, with 7 bases between them. The full variable domain, with the rest looked up from reference TRBV19 and TRBJ2-2, is DGGITQSPKYLFRKEGQNVTLSCEQNLNHDAMYWYRQDPGQGLRLIYYSQIVNDFQKGDIAEGYSVSREKKESFPLTVTSAQKNPTAFYLCASSWGTNTGELFFGEGSRLTVL.

This clone was detected once. The chain combines TRBV28 with TRBJ2-7, with TRBD2 matching over 7 bases. The V gene end was trimmed by 7 bases and the J gene end by 3 bases; junction bases not matched to a gene: 6. The CDR3 loop spans 13 amino acids. From germline, CDR1 is MDHEN and CDR2 SYDVKM. CDR3 sequence: CASTAGPIYEQYF. The CDR3 DNA follows: TGTGCCAGCACAGCGGGACCAATCTACGAGCAGTACTTC.

The chain links TRBV7-8 to TRBJ1-1; D possibly corresponds to TRBD1 (6 bases). V dropped 5 bases and J dropped 4 bases, with 20 bases sitting between them. This CDR3 spans 16 amino acids. The V gene's germline CDR1 is SGHVS and CDR2 FQNEAQ. The CDR3 here is CASSRKTGTRGTEAFF. CDR3 coding DNA: TGTGCCAGCAGCCGTAAAACAGGGACTCGGGGCACTGAAGCTTTCTTT.

J is TRBJ2-3 and V is TRBV7-2, with D possibly matching TRBD2 (6 bases). CDR1 and CDR2 from the germline V gene are SGHTA and FQGNSA. The CDR3 is made up of 16 amino acids. Trimming took 2 bases from V and 2 from J, leaving 14 bases between them. CDR3 DNA: TGTGCCAGCAGCTTAATGGCGGGGAGTACCACAGATACGCAGTATTTT. This sequence encodes CASSLMAGSTTDTQYF.

The table lists this clone with a count of one. The genes are TRBV5-6 and TRBJ2-7, with no clear D. This CDR3 spans 14 amino acids. The V end lost 0 bases, the J end lost 2 bases, and 9 bases lay between the germline ends. From germline, CDR1 is SGHDT and CDR2 YYEEEE. In nucleotides, the CDR3 is TGTGCCAGCAGCTTGGTCGGGTCCCCCTACGAGCAGTACTTC. Translating gives CASSLVGSPYEQYF.

The chain uses TRBV2 and TRBJ1-1, with a weak D call TRBD1 (5 bases). Trimming removed 8 bases at V and 6 bases at J, with 16 bases between. The germline CDR1 and CDR2 sequences are SNHLY and FYNNEI. This CDR3 is 13 amino acids long. For the CDR3, the DNA is TGTGCCAGCGGCAGGGCTGGTGGAGCTGAAGCTTTCTTT. Translated: CASGRAGGAEAFF.

This clone has just one count. This chain joins TRBV10-2 and TRBJ1-2; 8 positions match TRBD1. The CDR3 covers 14 residues. The germline gives CDR1 WSHSY, CDR2 SAAADI. V lost 6 bases to trimming and J lost 4 bases; unmatched junction nucleotides: 7. DNA of the CDR3: TGCGCCAGCAGCAGCGGACAGGGAATCTATGGCTACACCTTC. Encoded protein: CASSSGQGIYGYTF.

This chain uses TRBV5-6 with TRBJ1-6; D not resolved. CDR1 and CDR2 from the germline V gene are SGHDT and YYEEEE. This CDR3 is 17 amino acids long. V shed 3 bases and J shed 0 bases, with 13 bases lying between them. The CDR3 region has the DNA TGTGCCAGCAGCTCGCGGCGTGGGCCCTCCTATAATTCACCCCTCCACTTT. Its translation: CASSSRRGPSYNSPLHF.

The V gene is TRBV10-3, the J gene TRBJ2-5; 7 bases agree with TRBD2. J gave up 0 bases and V 10 bases, and 8 bases lay outside the gene matches. The CDR3 is 14 residues long. CDR1 ENHRY and CDR2 SYGVKD come from the germline V gene. CDR3 residues: CATRLTSDQETQYF. For the CDR3, the DNA is TGTGCCACCCGCCTTACTAGCGACCAAGAGACCCAGTACTTC.

V gene TRBV10-2 combines with J gene TRBJ2-5; D unresolved. The CDR3 is 14 residues long. V shed 4 bases and J shed 4 bases, with 13 bases lying between them. Germline CDR1 and CDR2: WSHSY and SAAADI. The CDR3 region is CASSVRQNGETQYF. The CDR3 DNA follows: TGCGCCAGCAGTGTACGGCAGAATGGAGAGACCCAGTACTTC.

The CDR3 loop is CAWKWSSMETQYF. Written as DNA, the CDR3 is TGTGCCTGGAAATGGAGTAGCATGGAGACCCAGTACTTC. This chain connects TRBV30 to TRBJ2-5, with D uncertain. V was shortened by 4 bases and J by 5 bases, with 14 bases between the two germline ends. This CDR3 region has 13 residues. CDR1 and CDR2 from the germline V gene are GTSNPN and SVGIG (reference sequence).

The chain carries TRBV18 and TRBJ2-3; TRBD2 is a possible D gene (6 bases). Deletions cut 7 bases from V and 4 bases from J, with 18 bases between. In germline, CDR1 is KGHSH, CDR2 LQKENI. The CDR3 loop spans 15 amino acids. The CDR3 here is CASYARLGGADTQYF. CDR3 nucleotide sequence: TGTGCCAGCTACGCCCGACTAGGAGGGGCAGATACGCAGTATTTT.